The sample holds a few counts of the clone carrying this TCR beta chain. Its antigen is still unknown. The data derive from a study of blood T cells in healthy people across ages. Primers used in a second PCR of roughly 6 to 12 cycles were a sample-barcoded 5' primer and a J-beta primer mix. TCRdb analysed the 5' RACE reads with MiXCR anew, one entry per CDR3 protein. The table has some 1,800,000 distinct CDR3 sequences, about two fifths seen once. Overall study findings and caveats: PBMCs were not sorted, which prevented a conclusive comparison of naive versus antigen-experienced cells.

V was shortened by 10 bases and J by 5 bases, with 15 bases between the two germline ends. Germline CDR1 SNHLY, CDR2 FYNNEI. The length of the CDR3 is 12 residues. The sequence derives from a human donor in good health. The sequenced sample consisted of blood. This chain connects TRBV2 to TRBJ2-7, with D possibly matching TRBD1 (6 bases). Here the CDR3 DNA reads TGTGCCACCGAACGGGACATCAACGAGCAGTACTTC. Protein product: CATERDINEQYF.